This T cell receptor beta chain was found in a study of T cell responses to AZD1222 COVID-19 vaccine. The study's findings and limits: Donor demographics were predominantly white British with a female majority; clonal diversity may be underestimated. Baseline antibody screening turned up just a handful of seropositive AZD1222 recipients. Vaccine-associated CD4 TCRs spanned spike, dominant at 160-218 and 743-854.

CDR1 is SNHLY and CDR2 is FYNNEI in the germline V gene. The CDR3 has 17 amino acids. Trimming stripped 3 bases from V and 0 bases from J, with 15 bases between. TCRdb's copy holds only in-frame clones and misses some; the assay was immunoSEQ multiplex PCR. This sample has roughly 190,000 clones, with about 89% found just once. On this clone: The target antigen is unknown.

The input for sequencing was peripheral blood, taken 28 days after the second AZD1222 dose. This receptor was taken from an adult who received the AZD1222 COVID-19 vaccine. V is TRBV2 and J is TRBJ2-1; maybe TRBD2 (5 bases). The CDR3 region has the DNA TGTGCCAGCAGTGAGTCCAGCGGATATAGCTCCTACAATGAGCAGTTCTTC. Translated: CASSESSGYSSYNEQFF.